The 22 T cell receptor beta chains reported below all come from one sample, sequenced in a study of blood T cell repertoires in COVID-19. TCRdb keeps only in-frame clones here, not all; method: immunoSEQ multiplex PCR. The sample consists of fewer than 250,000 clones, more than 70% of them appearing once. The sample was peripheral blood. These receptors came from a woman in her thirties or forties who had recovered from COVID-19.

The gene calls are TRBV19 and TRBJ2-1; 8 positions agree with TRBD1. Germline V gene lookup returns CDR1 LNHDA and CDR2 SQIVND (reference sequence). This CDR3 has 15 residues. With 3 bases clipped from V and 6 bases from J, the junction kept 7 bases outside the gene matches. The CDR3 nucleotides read TGTGCCAGTAGTATTAGAGGACAGGGTTTCAATGAGCAGTTCTTC. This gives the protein CASSIRGQGFNEQFF.

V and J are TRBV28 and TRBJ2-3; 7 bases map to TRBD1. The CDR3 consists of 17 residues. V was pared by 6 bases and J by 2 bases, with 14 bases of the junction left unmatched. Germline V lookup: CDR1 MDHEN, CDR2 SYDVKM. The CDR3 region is CASSLTAQTGHTDTQYF. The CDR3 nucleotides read TGTGCCAGCAGCCTAACGGCCCAGACAGGGCACACAGATACGCAGTATTTT.

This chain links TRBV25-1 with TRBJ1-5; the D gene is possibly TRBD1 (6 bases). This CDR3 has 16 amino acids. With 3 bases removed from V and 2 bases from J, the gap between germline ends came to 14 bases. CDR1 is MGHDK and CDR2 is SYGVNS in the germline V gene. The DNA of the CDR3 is TGTGCCAGCAGTGAGGGGGGAGGGGGTGGCAATCAGCCCCAGCATTTT. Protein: CASSEGGGGGNQPQHF.

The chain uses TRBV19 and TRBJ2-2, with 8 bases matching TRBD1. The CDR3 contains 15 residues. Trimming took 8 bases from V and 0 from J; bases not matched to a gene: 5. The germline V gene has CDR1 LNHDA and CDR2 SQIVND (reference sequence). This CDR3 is CASLLQGANTGELFF. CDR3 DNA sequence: TGTGCCAGTCTCTTACAGGGGGCGAACACCGGGGAGCTGTTTTTT.

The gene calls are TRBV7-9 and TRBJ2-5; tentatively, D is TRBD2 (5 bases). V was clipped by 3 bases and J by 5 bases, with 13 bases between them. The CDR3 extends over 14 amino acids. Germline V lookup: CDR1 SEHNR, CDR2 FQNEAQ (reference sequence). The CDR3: CASSFSAGDETQYF. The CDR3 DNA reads TGTGCCAGCAGCTTCTCGGCCGGGGATGAGACCCAGTACTTC.

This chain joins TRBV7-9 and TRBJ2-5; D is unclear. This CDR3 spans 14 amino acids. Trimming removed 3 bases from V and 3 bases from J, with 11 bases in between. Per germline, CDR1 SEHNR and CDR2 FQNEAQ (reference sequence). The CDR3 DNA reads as TGTGCCAGCAGCTTCGTAACGGAGAAAGAGACCCAGTACTTC. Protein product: CASSFVTEKETQYF.

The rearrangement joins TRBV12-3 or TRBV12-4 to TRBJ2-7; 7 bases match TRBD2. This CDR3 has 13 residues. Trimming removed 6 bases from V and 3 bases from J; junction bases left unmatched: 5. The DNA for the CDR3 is TGTGCCAGCAGCTCGGGAGGCGGCTACGAGCAGTACTTC. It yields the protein CASSSGGGYEQYF.

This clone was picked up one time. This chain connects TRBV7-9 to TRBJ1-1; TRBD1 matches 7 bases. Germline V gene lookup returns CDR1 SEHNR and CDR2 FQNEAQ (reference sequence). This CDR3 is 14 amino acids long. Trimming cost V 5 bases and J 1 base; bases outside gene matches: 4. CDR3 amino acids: CASSHGQANTEAFF. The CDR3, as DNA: TGTGCCAGCAGCCACGGACAGGCGAACACTGAAGCTTTCTTT.

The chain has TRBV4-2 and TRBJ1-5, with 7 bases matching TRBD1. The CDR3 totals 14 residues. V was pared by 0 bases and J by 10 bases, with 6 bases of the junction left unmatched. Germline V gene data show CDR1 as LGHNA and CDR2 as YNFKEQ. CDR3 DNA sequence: TGTGCCAGCAGCCAAGATCGGAACAGGGGTCCCCAGCATTTT. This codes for CASSQDRNRGPQHF.

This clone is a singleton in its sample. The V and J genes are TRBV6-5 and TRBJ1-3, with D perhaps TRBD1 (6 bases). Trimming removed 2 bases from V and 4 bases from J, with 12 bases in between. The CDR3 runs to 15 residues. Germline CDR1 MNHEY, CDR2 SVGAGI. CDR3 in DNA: TGTGCCAGCAGTTACGAAGGGGGACTAGGAAACACCATATATTTT. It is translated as CASSYEGGLGNTIYF.

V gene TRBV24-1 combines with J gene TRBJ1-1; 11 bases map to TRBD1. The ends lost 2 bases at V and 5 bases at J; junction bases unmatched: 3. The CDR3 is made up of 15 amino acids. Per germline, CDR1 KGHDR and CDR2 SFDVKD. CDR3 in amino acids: CATSDSGTGGTEAFF. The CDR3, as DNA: TGTGCCACCAGTGATTCGGGGACAGGGGGAACTGAAGCTTTCTTT.

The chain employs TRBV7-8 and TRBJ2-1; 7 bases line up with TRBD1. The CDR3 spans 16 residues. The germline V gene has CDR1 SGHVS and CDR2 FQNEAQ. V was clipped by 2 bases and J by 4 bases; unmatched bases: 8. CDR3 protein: CASSLYGEQGYNEQFF. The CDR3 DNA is TGTGCCAGCAGCTTATATGGGGAACAGGGGTACAATGAGCAGTTCTTC.

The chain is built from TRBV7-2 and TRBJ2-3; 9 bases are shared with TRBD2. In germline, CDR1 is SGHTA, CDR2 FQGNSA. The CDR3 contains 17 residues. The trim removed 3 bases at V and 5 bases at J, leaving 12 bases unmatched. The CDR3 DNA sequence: TGTGCCAGCAGCTTCGGCGTGGGCGGGAGGGCCGTAGATACGCAGTATTTT. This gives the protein CASSFGVGGRAVDTQYF.

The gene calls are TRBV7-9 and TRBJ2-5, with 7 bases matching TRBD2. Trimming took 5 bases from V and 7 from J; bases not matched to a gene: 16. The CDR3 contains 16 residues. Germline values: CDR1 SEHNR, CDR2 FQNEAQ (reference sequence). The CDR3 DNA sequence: TGTGCCAGCAGCCCCCCTCGGGACTACCAGCGGGGGACCCAGTACTTC. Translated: CASSPPRDYQRGTQYF.

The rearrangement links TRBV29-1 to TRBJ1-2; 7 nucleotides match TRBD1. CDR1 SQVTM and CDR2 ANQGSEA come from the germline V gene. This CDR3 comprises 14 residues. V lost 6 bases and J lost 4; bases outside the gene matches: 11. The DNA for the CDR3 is TGCAGCGTGAACCCGGGACAGAGGCTCTATGGCTACACCTTC. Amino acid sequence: CSVNPGQRLYGYTF. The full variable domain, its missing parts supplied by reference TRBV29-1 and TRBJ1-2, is SAVISQKPSRDICQRGTSLTIQCQVDSQVTMMFWYRQQPGQSLTLIATANQGSEATYESGFVIDKFPISRPNLTFSTLTVSNMSPEDSSIYLCSVNPGQRLYGYTFGSGTRLTVV.

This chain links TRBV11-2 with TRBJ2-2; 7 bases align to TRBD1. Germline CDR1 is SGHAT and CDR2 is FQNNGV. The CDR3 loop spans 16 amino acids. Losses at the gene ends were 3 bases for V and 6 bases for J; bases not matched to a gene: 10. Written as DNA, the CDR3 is TGTGCCAGCAGCTTTAGACAGGGTGGGGGAGCCGGGGAGCTGTTTTTT. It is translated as CASSFRQGGGAGELFF. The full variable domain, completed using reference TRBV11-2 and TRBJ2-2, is EAGVAQSPRYKIIEKRQSVAFWCNPISGHATLYWYQQILGQGPKLLIQFQNNGVVDDSQLPKDRFSAERLKGVDSTLKIQPAKLEDSAVYLCASSFRQGGGAGELFFGEGSRLTVL.

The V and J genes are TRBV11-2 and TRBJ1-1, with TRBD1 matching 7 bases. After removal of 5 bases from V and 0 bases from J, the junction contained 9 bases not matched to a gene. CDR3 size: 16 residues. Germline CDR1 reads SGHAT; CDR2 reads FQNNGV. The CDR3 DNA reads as TGTGCCAGCAGCCTAAACAGGGGTCCCCTGAACACTGAAGCTTTCTTT. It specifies CASSLNRGPLNTEAFF.

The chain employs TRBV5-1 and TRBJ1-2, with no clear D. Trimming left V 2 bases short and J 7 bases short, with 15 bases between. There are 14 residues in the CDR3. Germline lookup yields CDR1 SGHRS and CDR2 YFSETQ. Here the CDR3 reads CASSFGQEEFGYTF. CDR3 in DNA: TGCGCCAGCAGCTTTGGGCAGGAAGAATTTGGCTACACCTTC.

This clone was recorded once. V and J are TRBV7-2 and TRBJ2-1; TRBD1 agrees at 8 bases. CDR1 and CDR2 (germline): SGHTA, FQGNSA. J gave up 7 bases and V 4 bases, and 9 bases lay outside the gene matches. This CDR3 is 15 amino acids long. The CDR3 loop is CASSSKTGVANEQFF. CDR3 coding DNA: TGTGCCAGCAGCTCTAAGACAGGGGTGGCGAATGAGCAGTTCTTC.

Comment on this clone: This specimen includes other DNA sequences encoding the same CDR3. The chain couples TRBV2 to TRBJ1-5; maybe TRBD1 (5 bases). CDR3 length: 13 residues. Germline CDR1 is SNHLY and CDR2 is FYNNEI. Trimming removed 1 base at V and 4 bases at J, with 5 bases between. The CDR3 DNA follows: TGTGCCAGCAGTGAAGAGGGGAATCAGCCCCAGCATTTT. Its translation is CASSEEGNQPQHF.

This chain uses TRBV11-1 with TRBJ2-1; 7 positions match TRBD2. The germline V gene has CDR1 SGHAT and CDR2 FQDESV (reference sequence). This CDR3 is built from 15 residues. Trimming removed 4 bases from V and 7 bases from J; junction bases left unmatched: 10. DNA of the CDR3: TGTGCCAGCAGCTCAATAGCGGGTTCAGTAAATGAGCAGTTCTTC. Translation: CASSSIAGSVNEQFF.

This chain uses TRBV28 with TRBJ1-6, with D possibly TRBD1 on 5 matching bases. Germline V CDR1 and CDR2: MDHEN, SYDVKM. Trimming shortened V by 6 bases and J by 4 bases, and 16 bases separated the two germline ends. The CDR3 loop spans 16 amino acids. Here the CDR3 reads CASSRQGAKYNSPLHF. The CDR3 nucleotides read TGTGCCAGCAGCCGACAAGGGGCAAAATATAATTCACCCCTCCACTTT.